The 2 T cell receptor beta chains presented below share a single source sample, sequenced in a study of early T cells in non-severe SARS-CoV-2 infection (dated by TCRdb to the early 2020s). The library was made by 5' RACE. Reads for this sample came from a NextSeq 500. TCRdb itself trimmed the public reads at Q25 with fastp, ran MiXCR and retained productive beta chains. For every CDR3 protein sequence, its rows merge into one entry that carries the most common genes and DNA. The sample table lists approximately 64,000 distinct CDR3 sequences, about 17% of them with a count of one. The ten largest make up roughly 9% of the sample. The sequencing used whole blood, collected at baseline. These receptors all come from an adult who was a healthcare worker with PCR-confirmed SARS-CoV-2 infection or an uninfected control (not recorded which).

This clonotype has ten or more counts. The chain joins TRBV30 to TRBJ2-7, with 7 bases identical to TRBD1. CDR1 and CDR2 (germline): GTSNPN, SVGIG (reference sequence). V lost 3 bases to trimming and J lost 6 bases; unmatched junction nucleotides: 5. The CDR3 sequence is 12 residues long. The CDR3 DNA reads as TGTGCCTGGAGCAGGGGGTTAAGCGAGCAGTACTTC. This sequence encodes CAWSRGLSEQYF.

The V call is TRBV12-3 or TRBV12-4, the J call TRBJ1-6; no firm D call. This CDR3 is built from 13 residues. Trimming took off 3 bases at V and 5 bases at J, with 5 bases between the two ends. The CDR3 region is CASSFSDNSPLHF. The DNA for the CDR3 is TGTGCCAGCAGTTTTTCAGATAATTCACCCCTCCACTTT.